This paragraph covers one TCR beta chain sequence. Antigen: not known. One entry per CDR3 protein, without DNA, is what TCRdb gives after re-calling the 5' RACE reads. Here the sample table reports more than 85,000 distinct CDR3 sequences. After skipping T cell sorting, the authors isolated total RNA from whole blood. These data originate in a study of monozygotic twins with inflammatory bowel disease. Germline-derived CDR1 and CDR2 are SGHTA and FQGNSA. The CDR3 is 15 residues long. The study, taken as a whole, reports: For IBD, no single strong associated signal or clonotype was supported.

Sequencing was performed on blood. The sequence came from a human donor with ulcerative colitis or Crohn's disease, or a healthy co-twin of an affected twin (not recorded which). The rearrangement uses TRBV7-2 and TRBJ1-5; absent DNA, TCRdb's TRBD1 call cannot be checked. The CDR3 loop is CASSTQGYPNQPQHF.